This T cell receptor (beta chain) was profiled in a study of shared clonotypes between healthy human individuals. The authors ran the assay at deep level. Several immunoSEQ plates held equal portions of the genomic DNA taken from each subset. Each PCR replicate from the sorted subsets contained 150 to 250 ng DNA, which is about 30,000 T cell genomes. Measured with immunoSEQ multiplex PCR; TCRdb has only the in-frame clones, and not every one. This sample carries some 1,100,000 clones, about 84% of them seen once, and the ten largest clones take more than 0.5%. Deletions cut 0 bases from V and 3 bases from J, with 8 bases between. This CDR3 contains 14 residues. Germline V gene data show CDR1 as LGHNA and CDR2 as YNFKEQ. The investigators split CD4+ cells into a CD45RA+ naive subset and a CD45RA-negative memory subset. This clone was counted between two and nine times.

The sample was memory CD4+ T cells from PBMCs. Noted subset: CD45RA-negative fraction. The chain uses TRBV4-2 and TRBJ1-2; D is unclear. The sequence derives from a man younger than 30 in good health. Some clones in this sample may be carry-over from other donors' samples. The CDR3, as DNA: TGTGCCAGCAGCCAAGATATGGGTGACTATGGCTACACCTTC. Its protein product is CASSQDMGDYGYTF.